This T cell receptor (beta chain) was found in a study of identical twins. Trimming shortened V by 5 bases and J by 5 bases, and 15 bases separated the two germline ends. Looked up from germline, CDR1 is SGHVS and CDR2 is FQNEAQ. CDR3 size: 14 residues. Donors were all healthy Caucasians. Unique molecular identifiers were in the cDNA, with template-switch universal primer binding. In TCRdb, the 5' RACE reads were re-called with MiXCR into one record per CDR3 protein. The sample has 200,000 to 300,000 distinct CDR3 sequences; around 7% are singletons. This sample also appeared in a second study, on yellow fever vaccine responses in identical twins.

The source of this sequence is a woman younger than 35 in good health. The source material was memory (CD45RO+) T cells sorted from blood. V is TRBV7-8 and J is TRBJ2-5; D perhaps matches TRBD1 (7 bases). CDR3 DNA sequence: TGTGCCAGCAGCCCGGTGTCAGGGGGGGAGACCCAGTACTTC. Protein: CASSPVSGGETQYF.